Listed below are T cell receptor beta chains from one sample, sequenced in a study of blood T cell repertoires in COVID-19. The table came from immunoSEQ multiplex PCR; TCRdb's copy has only in-frame clones and leaves some out. There are about 61,000 clones in the sample; around 82% occur only once, and 20% to 25% lies in the top ten. The sequenced material came from peripheral blood. These TCRs come from a man older than 75 with active or convalescent COVID-19. Each CDR3 is given with its conserved first and last residue. Each record gives: clone size, D gene, J gene, V gene, CDR3 protein, CDR3 DNA. The D gene is left open where the match is weak. Size values are once, few and many counts, or a class for expanded clones, and some rows have none.

>.|TRBD2|TRBJ2-5|TRBV7-8
CASSLVRLAGPGDQYF
TGTGCCAGCAGCTTAGTGAGACTAGCGGGGCCGGGGGACCAGTACTTC
>once|TRBD1|TRBJ2-3|TRBV18
CASSPLGQGPSSTDTQYF
TGTGCCAGCTCACCACTAGGACAGGGACCCTCTAGCACAGATACGCAGTATTTT
>.|.|TRBJ1-2|TRBV10-1
CASSGSGVEGYTF
TGCGCCAGCAGTGGTTCAGGGGTGGAAGGCTACACCTTC
>.|TRBD1|TRBJ1-6|TRBV6-6
CASSFEGGIVSLHF
TGTGCCAGCAGTTTTGAAGGGGGCATCGTGTCCCTCCACTTT
>.|TRBD1|TRBJ2-3|TRBV5-6
CASRTTGVGTQYF
TGTGCCAGCAGAACCACAGGGGTGGGTACGCAGTATTTT
>.|TRBD1|TRBJ2-1|TRBV6-4
CASSDDHRGDEQFF
TGTGCCAGCAGTGACGATCACAGGGGTGATGAGCAGTTCTTC
>once|.|TRBJ1-3|TRBV7-8
CASSLGTLGNTIYF
TGTGCCAGCAGCTTAGGGACATTAGGAAACACCATATATTTT
>.|TRBD2|TRBJ2-5|TRBV10-3
CAIRSGRGEETQYF
TGTGCCATCAGGAGCGGGAGGGGGGAAGAGACCCAGTACTTC
>.|.|TRBJ1-3|TRBV7-9
CASIPDGGGNTIYF
TGTGCCAGCATCCCAGACGGCGGGGGAAACACCATATATTTT
>once|.|TRBJ1-1|TRBV7-9
CASSDTGYTEAFF
TGTGCCAGCAGCGACACAGGGTACACTGAAGCTTTCTTT
>.|.|TRBJ2-3|TRBV28
CASSLGGLDTQYF
TGTGCCAGCAGCCTAGGGGGTCTGGATACGCAGTATTTT
>few|.|TRBJ2-2|TRBV9
CASSEGGGLTGELFF
TGTGCCAGCAGCGAGGGAGGCGGGCTCACCGGGGAGCTGTTTTTT